The 3 T cell receptor beta chains below all came from one sample that was sequenced in a study of cytomegalovirus exposure and HLA in healthy donors. Data came from immunoSEQ multiplex PCR; TCRdb stores just in-frame clones and leaves some out. The table shows some 310,000 clones, with 88% occurring only once. The sample comprised PBMCs. Source of these receptors: a man aged 30 to 45 in good health and CMV-seronegative.

The chain is built from TRBV19 and TRBJ1-5; 9 nucleotides align to TRBD1. The CDR3 sequence is 14 residues long. V lost 6 bases, J lost 5 bases, and 5 bases stayed unmatched. Germline V gene data show CDR1 as LNHDA and CDR2 as SQIVND (reference sequence). The CDR3 DNA reads TGTGCCAGTAGCTCCGGGACAGGGCATCAGCCCCAGCATTTT. Translating it yields CASSSGTGHQPQHF.

The rearrangement links TRBV6-1 to TRBJ2-4; 12 nucleotides agree with TRBD2. The junction had 9 bases not matched to a gene; V was cut back by 0 bases and J by 3 bases. The CDR3 is 19 amino acids. CDR1 and CDR2 from the germline V gene are MNHNS and SASEGT. Here the CDR3 DNA reads TGTGCCAGCAGTGAAGCGGTCACTAGCGGGGGGTATAGCAAAAACATTCAGTACTTC. Its protein product is CASSEAVTSGGYSKNIQYF.

The chain is built from TRBV5-6 and TRBJ2-2; D unclear. Deletions cut 4 bases from V and 1 base from J, with 11 bases between. The CDR3 runs to 15 residues. Germline CDR1 SGHDT, CDR2 YYEEEE. The CDR3 spells CASSQLSLNTGELFF. The CDR3 nucleotides are TGTGCCAGCAGCCAACTCTCCTTGAACACCGGGGAGCTGTTTTTT.